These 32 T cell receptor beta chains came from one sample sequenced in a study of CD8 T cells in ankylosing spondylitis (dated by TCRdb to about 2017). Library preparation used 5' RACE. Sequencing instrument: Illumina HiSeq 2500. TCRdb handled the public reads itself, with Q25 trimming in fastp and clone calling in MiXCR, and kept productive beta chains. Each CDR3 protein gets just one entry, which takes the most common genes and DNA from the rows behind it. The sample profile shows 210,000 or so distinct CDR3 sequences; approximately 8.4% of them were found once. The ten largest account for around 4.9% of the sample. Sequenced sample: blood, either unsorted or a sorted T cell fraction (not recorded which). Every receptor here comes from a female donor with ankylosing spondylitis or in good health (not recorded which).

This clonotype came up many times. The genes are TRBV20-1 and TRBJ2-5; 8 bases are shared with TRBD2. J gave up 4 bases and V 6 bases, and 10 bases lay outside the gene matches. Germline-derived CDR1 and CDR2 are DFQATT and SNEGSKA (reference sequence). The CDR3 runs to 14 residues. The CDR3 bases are TGCAGTGCCTTGCGGGAGGTTAGGCGAGAGACCCAGTACTTC. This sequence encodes CSALREVRRETQYF.

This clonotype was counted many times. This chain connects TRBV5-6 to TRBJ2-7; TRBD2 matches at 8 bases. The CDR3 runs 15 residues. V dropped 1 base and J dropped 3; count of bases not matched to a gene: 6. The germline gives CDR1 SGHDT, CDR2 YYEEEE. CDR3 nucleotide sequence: TGTGCCAGCAGCTTGATAACTAGCGGTTTCTACGAGCAGTACTTC. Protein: CASSLITSGFYEQYF.

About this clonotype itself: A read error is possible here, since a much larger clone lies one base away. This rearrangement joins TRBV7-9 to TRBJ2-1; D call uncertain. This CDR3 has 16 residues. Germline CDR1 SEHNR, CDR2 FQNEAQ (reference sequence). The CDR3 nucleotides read TGTGCCAGCAGCTTATCTTGGAGTCTCTCCTACAATGTGCAGTTCTTC. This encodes CASSLSWSLSYNVQFF.

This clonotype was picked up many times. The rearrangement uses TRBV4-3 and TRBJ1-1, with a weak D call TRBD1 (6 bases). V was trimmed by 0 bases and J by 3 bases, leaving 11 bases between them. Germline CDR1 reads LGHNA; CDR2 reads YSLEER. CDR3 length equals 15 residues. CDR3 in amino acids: CASSQDTGADTEAFF. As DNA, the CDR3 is TGCGCCAGCAGCCAAGATACGGGGGCAGACACTGAAGCTTTCTTT.

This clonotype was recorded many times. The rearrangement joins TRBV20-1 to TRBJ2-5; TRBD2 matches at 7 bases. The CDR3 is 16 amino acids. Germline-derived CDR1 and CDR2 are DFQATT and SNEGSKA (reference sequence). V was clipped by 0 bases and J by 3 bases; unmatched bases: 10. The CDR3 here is CSAREPRGGRKETQYF. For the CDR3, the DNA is TGCAGTGCTAGAGAACCTCGCGGGGGTCGGAAAGAGACCCAGTACTTC.

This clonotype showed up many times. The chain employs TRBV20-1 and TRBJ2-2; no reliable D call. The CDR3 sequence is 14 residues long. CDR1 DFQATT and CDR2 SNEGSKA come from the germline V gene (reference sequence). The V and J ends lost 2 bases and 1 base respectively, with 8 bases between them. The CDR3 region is CSARMPGNTGELFF. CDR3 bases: TGCAGTGCTAGAATGCCAGGGAACACCGGGGAGCTGTTTTTT.

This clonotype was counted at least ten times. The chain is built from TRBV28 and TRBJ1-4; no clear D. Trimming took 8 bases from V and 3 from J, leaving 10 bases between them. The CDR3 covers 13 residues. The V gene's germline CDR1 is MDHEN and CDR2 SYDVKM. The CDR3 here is CASLDGANEKLFF. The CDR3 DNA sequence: TGTGCCAGCCTGGACGGCGCTAATGAAAAACTGTTTTTT.

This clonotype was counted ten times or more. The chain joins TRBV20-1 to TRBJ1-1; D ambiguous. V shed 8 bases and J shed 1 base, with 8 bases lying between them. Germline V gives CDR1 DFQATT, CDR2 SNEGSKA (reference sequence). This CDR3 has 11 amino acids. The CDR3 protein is CSTGPNTEAFF. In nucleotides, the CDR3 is TGCAGTACCGGGCCGAACACTGAAGCTTTCTTT.

In DNA form, the CDR3 reads TGTGCCAGCTCGTCACAGGGGGATCAGCCCCAGCATTTT. Translated, it gives CASSSQGDQPQHF. This sequence joins TRBV18 and TRBJ1-5; 8 positions agree with TRBD1. Germline trimming cut 6 bases from V and 5 bases from J; bases unmatched to any gene: 3. The germline V gene encodes CDR1 KGHSH and CDR2 LQKENI. CDR3 length equals 13 residues.

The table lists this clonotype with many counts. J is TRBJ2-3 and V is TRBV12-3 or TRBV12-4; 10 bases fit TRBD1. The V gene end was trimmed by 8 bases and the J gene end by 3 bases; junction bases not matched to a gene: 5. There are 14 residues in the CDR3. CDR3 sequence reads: CASSRTGGTDTQYF. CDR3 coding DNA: TGTGCCAGCTCCCGGACAGGGGGAACAGATACGCAGTATTTT.

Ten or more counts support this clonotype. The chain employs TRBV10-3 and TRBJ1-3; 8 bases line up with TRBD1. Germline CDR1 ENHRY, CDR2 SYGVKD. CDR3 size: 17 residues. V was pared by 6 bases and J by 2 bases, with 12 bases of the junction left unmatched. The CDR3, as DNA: TGTGCCATCAGGGCCGGGACAGGCCCTAGCGCTGGAAACACCATATATTTT. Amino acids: CAIRAGTGPSAGNTIYF.

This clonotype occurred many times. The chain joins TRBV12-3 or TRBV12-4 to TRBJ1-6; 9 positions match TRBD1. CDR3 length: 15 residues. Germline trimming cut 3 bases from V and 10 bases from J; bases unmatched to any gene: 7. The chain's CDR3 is CASSFLQGAGSPLHF. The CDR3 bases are TGTGCCAGCAGTTTCTTACAGGGGGCAGGATCACCCCTCCACTTT.

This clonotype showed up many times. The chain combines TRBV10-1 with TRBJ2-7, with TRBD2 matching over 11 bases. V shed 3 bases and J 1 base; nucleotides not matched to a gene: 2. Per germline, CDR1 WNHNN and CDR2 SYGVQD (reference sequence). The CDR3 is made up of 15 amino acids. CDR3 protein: CASSESSGRSYEQYF. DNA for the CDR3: TGCGCCAGCAGTGAATCTAGCGGGAGGTCCTACGAGCAGTACTTC.

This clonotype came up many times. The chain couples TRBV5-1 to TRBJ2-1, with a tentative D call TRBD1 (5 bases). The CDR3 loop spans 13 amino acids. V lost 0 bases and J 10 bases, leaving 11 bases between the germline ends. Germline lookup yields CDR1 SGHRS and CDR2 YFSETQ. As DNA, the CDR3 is TGCGCCAGCAGCTTGGACAGGCTTACCGAGCAGTTCTTC. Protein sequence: CASSLDRLTEQFF.

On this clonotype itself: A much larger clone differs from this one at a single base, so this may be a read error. The CDR3 region has the DNA TGTACCAGCAGCTTGAGGGTTGTTAATTCACCCCTCCACTTT. This translates into CTSSLRVVNSPLHF. The chain has TRBV5-5 and TRBJ1-6; D not certain. Germline V gene lookup returns CDR1 SGHKS and CDR2 YYEKEE (reference sequence). The CDR3 extends over 14 amino acids.

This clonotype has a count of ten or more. In DNA, the CDR3 is TGTGCCAGCCAAATCTTCCCAGGGTTGGCCGGGGAGCTGTTTTTT. This sequence encodes CASQIFPGLAGELFF. The J gene is TRBJ2-2, the V gene TRBV6-1; a weak D match, TRBD1 (5 bases). Germline loops: CDR1 MNHNS, CDR2 SASEGT. The length of the CDR3 is 15 residues. V was pared by 8 bases and J by 6 bases, with 19 bases between.

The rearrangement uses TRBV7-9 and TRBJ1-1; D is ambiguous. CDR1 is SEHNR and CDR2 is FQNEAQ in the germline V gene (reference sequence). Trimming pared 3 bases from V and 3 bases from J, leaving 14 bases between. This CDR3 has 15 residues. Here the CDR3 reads CASSFFDLQHTEAFF. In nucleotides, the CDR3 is TGTGCCAGCAGCTTTTTTGATTTGCAGCACACTGAAGCTTTCTTT.

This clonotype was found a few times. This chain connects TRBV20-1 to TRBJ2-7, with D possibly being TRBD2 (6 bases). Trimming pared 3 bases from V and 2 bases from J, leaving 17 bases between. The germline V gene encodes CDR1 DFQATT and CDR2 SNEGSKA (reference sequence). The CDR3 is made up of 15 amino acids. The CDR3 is CSASSPRDFPYEQYF. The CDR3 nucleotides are TGCAGTGCTAGTTCTCCCCGGGACTTTCCCTACGAGCAGTACTTC.

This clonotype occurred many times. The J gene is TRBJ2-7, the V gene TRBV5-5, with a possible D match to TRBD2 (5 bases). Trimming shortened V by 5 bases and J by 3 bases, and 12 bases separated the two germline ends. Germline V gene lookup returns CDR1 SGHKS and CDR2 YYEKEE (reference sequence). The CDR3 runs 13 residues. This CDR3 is CASSIGLNYEQYF. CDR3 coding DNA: TGTGCCAGCAGTATTGGACTCAACTACGAGCAGTACTTC.

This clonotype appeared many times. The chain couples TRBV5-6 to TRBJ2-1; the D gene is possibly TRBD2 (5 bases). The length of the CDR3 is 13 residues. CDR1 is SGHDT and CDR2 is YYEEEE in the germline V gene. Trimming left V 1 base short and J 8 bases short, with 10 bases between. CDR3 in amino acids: CASSLWRKDEQFF. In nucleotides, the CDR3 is TGTGCCAGCAGCTTGTGGAGGAAGGATGAGCAGTTCTTC.

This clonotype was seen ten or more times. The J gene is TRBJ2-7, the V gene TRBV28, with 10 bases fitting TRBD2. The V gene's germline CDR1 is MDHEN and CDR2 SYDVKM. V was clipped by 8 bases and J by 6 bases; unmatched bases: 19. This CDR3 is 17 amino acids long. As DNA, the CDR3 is TGTGCCAGCCGCGGGTGGTTCGGTCTAGCGGGAGTCTTCGAGCAGTACTTC. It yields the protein CASRGWFGLAGVFEQYF.

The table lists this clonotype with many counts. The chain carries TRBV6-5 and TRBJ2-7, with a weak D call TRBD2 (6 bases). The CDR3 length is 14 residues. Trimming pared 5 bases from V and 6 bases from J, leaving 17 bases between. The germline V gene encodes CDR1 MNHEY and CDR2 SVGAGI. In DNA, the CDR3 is TGTGCCAGCAGTCCTCCGGGACTCCGAGGCGAGCAGTACTTC. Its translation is CASSPPGLRGEQYF.

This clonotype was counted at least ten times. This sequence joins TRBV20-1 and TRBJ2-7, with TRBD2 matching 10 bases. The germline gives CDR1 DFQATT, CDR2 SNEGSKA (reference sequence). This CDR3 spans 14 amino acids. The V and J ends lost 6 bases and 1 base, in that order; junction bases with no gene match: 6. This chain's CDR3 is CSALGLAPSYEQYF. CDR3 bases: TGCAGTGCCCTGGGACTAGCGCCGTCCTACGAGCAGTACTTC.

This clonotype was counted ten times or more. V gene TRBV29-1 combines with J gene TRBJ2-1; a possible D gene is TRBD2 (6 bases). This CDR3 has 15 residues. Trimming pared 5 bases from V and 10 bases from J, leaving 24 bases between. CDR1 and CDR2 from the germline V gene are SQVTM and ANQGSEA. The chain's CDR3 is CSVREPGRTEGEQFF. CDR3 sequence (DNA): TGCAGCGTTAGAGAACCGGGACGGACGGAGGGGGAGCAGTTCTTC.

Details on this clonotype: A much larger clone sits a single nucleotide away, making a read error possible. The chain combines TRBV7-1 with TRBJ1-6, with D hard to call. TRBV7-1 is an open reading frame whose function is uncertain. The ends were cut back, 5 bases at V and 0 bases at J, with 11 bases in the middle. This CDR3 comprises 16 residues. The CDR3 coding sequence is TGTGCCAGCAGCCAGTCCCGGAGCTCCTATAATTCACCCCTCCACTTT. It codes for CASSQSRSSYNSPLHF.

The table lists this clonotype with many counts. The CDR3 reads CSASEPGETGELFF. CDR3 nucleotides: TGCAGTGCTAGTGAACCAGGGGAAACCGGGGAGCTGTTTTTT. This chain links TRBV20-1 with TRBJ2-2; TRBD1 might be the D (6 bases). The CDR3 loop spans 14 amino acids. Trimming left V 3 bases short and J 5 bases short, with 13 bases between. Germline V CDR1 and CDR2: DFQATT, SNEGSKA (reference sequence).

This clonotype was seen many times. CDR3: CATLNQGPKNIQYF. CDR3 sequence (DNA): TGTGCCACCCTCAACCAGGGCCCCAAAAACATTCAGTACTTC. The chain has TRBV24-1 and TRBJ2-4, with D maybe TRBD1 (5 bases). Germline V gene sequence: CDR1 KGHDR, CDR2 SFDVKD. The V and J ends lost 9 bases and 2 bases respectively, with 13 bases between them. The CDR3 is made up of 14 amino acids.

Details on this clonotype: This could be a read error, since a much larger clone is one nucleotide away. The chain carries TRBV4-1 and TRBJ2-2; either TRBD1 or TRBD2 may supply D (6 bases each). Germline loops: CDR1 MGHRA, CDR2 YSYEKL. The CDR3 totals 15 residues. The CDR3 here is CASSRTNGGTGELVF. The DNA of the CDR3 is TGCGCCAGCAGCCGGACCAACGGGGGCACCGGGGAGCTGGTTTTT.

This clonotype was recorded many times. In DNA form, the CDR3 reads TGCAGTGCTAGAGACCCGGGACGGGAGGCCCAGCATTTT. Its translation is CSARDPGREAQHF. The chain combines TRBV20-1 with TRBJ1-5; D is possibly TRBD1 (5 bases). The CDR3 contains 13 residues. Germline loops: CDR1 DFQATT, CDR2 SNEGSKA (reference sequence). V was cut by 0 bases and J by 11 bases, with 14 bases left in between.

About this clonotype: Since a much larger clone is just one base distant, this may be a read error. The CDR3 region is CASGMGLAVQADMQYF. CDR3 DNA sequence: TGTGCCAGCGGAATGGGCTTGGCAGTACAAGCAGATATGCAGTATTTT. The chain couples TRBV7-2 to TRBJ2-3; D gene ambiguous. Germline V CDR1 and CDR2: SGHTA, FQGNSA. There are 16 residues in the CDR3.

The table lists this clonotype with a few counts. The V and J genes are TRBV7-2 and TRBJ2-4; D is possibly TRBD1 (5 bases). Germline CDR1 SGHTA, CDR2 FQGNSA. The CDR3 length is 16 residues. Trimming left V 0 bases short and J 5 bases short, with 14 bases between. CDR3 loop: CASSLALLWGQNIQYF. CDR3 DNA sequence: TGTGCCAGCAGCTTAGCGCTCCTCTGGGGCCAAAACATTCAGTACTTC. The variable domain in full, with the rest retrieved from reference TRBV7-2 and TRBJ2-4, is GAGVSQSPSNKVTEKGKDVELRCDPISGHTALYWYRQSLGQGLEFLIYFQGNSAPDKSGLPSDRFSAERTGGSVSTLTIQRTQQEDSAVYLCASSLALLWGQNIQYFGAGTRLSVL.

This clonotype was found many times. The CDR3 loop reads CASSQVRGNEQFF. The CDR3 DNA is TGCGCCAGCAGCCAAGTTCGGGGAAATGAGCAGTTCTTC. This rearrangement joins TRBV4-3 to TRBJ2-1, with D maybe TRBD2 (5 bases). The CDR3 extends over 13 amino acids. Germline V gene lookup returns CDR1 LGHNA and CDR2 YSLEER. Between the trimmed V and J ends, which lost 1 base and 7 bases, there was a span of 8 bases.